The 4 T cell receptor beta chains below were found in one sample sequenced in a study of blood T cell repertoires in COVID-19 (dated by TCRdb to the early 2020s). Library prep was done by the immunoSEQ multiplex PCR assay. What TCRdb holds here is the immuneACCESS table cut down to in-frame rearrangements. Part of the clones is not present; checked against another copy, under half of the missing clones reflect an unresolved V gene, and the others are unexplained. In all, the sample holds 130,000 or so clones, and 83% of those were seen once. The ten largest make up about 5.4% of the sample. The sequencing input was peripheral blood. These TCRs come from a man at least 80 years old with active or convalescent COVID-19.

This clone was found a few times. This chain connects TRBV3-1 (or the pseudogene TRBV3-2) to TRBJ2-1; TRBD1 matches at 11 bases. The CDR3 covers 14 residues. Losses at the gene ends were 4 bases for V and 9 bases for J; bases not matched to a gene: 5. Germline loops: CDR1 LGHDT, CDR2 YNNKEL (reference sequence). CDR3 in amino acids: CASSLGTGGSEQFF. The CDR3 DNA reads as TGTGCCAGCAGCCTTGGGACAGGGGGAAGTGAGCAGTTCTTC.

The rearrangement uses TRBV7-9 and TRBJ2-1; D gene uncertain. The length of the CDR3 is 15 residues. Germline-derived CDR1 and CDR2 are SEHNR and FQNEAQ (reference sequence). Trimming removed 3 bases from V and 2 bases from J, with 11 bases in between. The CDR3 DNA follows: TGTGCCAGCAGCTTCGGCGGAGCCACCTACAATGAGCAGTTCTTC. Its translation is CASSFGGATYNEQFF.

This clone was counted once. The J gene is TRBJ1-3, the V gene TRBV11-3; 8 nucleotides align to TRBD1. This CDR3 contains 17 residues. With V trimmed by 4 bases and J by 4 bases, 12 bases remained unmatched. In germline, CDR1 is SGHNT, CDR2 YENEEA. The CDR3 loop is CASSSRDRPEAGNTIYF. Here the CDR3 DNA reads TGTGCCAGCAGCTCCCGGGACAGGCCCGAAGCCGGAAACACCATATATTTT.

This chain connects TRBV5-1 to TRBJ2-2; the match to TRBD1 covers 7 bases. CDR1 is SGHRS, CDR2 YFSETQ, per germline. CDR3 size: 16 residues. V was pared by 1 base and J by 4 bases, with 7 bases of the junction left unmatched. CDR3 DNA: TGCGCCAGCAGCTTGAGGACAGGTGGGAGCACCGGGGAGCTGTTTTTT. Amino acid sequence: CASSLRTGGSTGELFF.